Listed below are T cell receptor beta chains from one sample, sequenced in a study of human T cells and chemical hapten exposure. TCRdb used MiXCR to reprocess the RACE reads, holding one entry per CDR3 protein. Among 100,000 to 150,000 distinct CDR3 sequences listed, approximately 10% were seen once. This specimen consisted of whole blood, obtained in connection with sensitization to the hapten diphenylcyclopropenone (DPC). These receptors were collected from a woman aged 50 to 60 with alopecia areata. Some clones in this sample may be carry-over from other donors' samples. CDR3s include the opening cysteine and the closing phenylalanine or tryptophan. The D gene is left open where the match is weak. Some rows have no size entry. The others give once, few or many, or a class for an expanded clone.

TGTGCCAGCAGTACGGGACTTAGCGTGCATGAGCAGTTCTTC,CASSTGLSVHEQFF,TRBJ2-1,NA,NA,TRBV27
TGTGCCAGCACCCTGACCGGAACGACTAATCAGCCCCAGCATTTT,CASTLTGTTNQPQHF,TRBJ1-5,NA,NA,TRBV28
TGTGCCATCAGTGAAGGTGGGACAGCCTACGAGCAGTACTTC,CAISEGGTAYEQYF,TRBJ2-7,NA,TRBD1,TRBV10-3
TGTGCCAGCAGGACGGGACAGGGGTTTAACACTGAAGCTTTCTTT,CASRTGQGFNTEAFF,TRBJ1-1,NA,TRBD1,TRBV6-5
TGCAGTGCGCCCCGACTAGCGGTCTCCTACGAGCAGTACTTC,CSAPRLAVSYEQYF,TRBJ2-7,NA,TRBD2,TRBV20-1
TGTGCCAGCAAGGGGGGCGGGGTGAACACTGCTTTCTTT,CASKGGGVNTAFF,TRBJ1-1,few,NA,TRBV7-2
TGCAGTGCTAGGGACAGGGCCCGCACAGATACGCAGTATTTT,CSARDRARTDTQYF,TRBJ2-3,NA,TRBD1,TRBV20-1
TGTGCCATCAGTGAGGGGACTAGCGGCACAGATACGCAGTATTTT,CAISEGTSGTDTQYF,TRBJ2-3,NA,TRBD2,TRBV10-3
TGTGCCAGCAGACGACCCGGACAGGGTTTCACTGAAGCTTTCTTT,CASRRPGQGFTEAFF,TRBJ1-1,NA,TRBD1,TRBV28
TGTGCCACCCTCCCTTATCCCGAAAAAACAGGGTACGAGCAGTACTTC,CATLPYPEKTGYEQYF,TRBJ2-7,NA,NA,TRBV2
TGCAGCGTTGAAGGAAGGGGTCCCTATGGCTACACCTTC,CSVEGRGPYGYTF,TRBJ1-2,many,NA,TRBV29-1
TGTGCCAGCAGCTCCACCCCAGGGGCCCCGGATTCACCCCTCCACTTT,CASSSTPGAPDSPLHF,TRBJ1-6,NA,NA,TRBV6-6
TGTGCCAGCAGCTTAGATCGCCCGGACGTCTACGAGCAGTACTTC,CASSLDRPDVYEQYF,TRBJ2-7,NA,NA,TRBV7-8
TGTGCCAGCAATCAGGGGGCGCCTTACAATGAGCAGTTCTTC,CASNQGAPYNEQFF,TRBJ2-1,many,TRBD1,TRBV7-8
TGCAGTGCCCCCCGGGCGGATAGCAATCAGCCCCAGCATTTT,CSAPRADSNQPQHF,TRBJ1-5,NA,NA,TRBV20-1
TGCGCCAGCAGCTTGATGCTAGCCGCAGATACGCAGTATTTT,CASSLMLAADTQYF,TRBJ2-3,NA,NA,TRBV5-1
TGTGCCAGCATAACCTACCGGGCACTAACTAGCACAGATACGCAGTATTTT,CASITYRALTSTDTQYF,TRBJ2-3,few,NA,TRBV5-6
TGTGCCAGCATTATATCGGCTCAGCGGAGTAGCACAGATACGCAGTATTTT,CASIISAQRSSTDTQYF,TRBJ2-3,NA,NA,TRBV7-2
TGTGCCAGCAGCTTAGAGTGGCAGGACTATGGCTACACCTTC,CASSLEWQDYGYTF,TRBJ1-2,NA,NA,TRBV11-2
TGTGCCAGCAGGGGGTCAAGCGGGAGCCACGAGCAGTACTTC,CASRGSSGSHEQYF,TRBJ2-7,few,TRBD2,TRBV7-9
TGTGCCAGCAGTTACACAGGGACGGAGCGGTACGAGCAGTACTTC,CASSYTGTERYEQYF,TRBJ2-7,few,NA,TRBV6-5
TGTGCCAGCCGGACAGGTGATGGCTACACCTTC,CASRTGDGYTF,TRBJ1-2,NA,TRBD1,TRBV25-1
TGTGCCAGCAGTTACACCCGGGACAGGGCATCCGGGGGTGGCTACACCTTC,CASSYTRDRASGGGYTF,TRBJ1-2,few,TRBD1,TRBV6-5
TGCGCCAGCAGCCAAGAGGGACAGGGGGAAGCTTTCTTT,CASSQEGQGEAFF,TRBJ1-1,NA,TRBD1,TRBV4-3
TGTGCCACCAGTGATTTGCAGGGACAGGGCGGAGATACGCAGTATTTT,CATSDLQGQGGDTQYF,TRBJ2-3,NA,TRBD1,TRBV24-1
TGTGCCAGCAGCCCATCGACGAGGGGGAGTATGGACATTCAGTACTTC,CASSPSTRGSMDIQYF,TRBJ2-4,many,NA,TRBV7-8
TGCAGTCCTCGGGGAGAGGCCAGCGAGACCCAGTACTTC,CSPRGEASETQYF,TRBJ2-5,NA,NA,TRBV20-1
TGCAGCGTTGCGGGACAGGGGTCCGAGCAGTACTTC,CSVAGQGSEQYF,TRBJ2-7,many,TRBD1,TRBV29-1
TGTGCCAGCAGGGTCCCCGGGACTAGCGGGGGGACTCGATCCAGGGAGCAGTTCTTC,CASRVPGTSGGTRSREQFF,TRBJ2-1,NA,TRBD2,TRBV6-1
TGTGCCAGCGTAAACAGGGGTGAAAAACTGTTTTTT,CASVNRGEKLFF,TRBJ1-4,few,TRBD1,TRBV6-6
TGTGCCAGCAGCCCACGACTAGCGGGGGCCCTCAATGAGCAGTTCTTC,CASSPRLAGALNEQFF,TRBJ2-1,few,TRBD2,TRBV13
TGTGCCATCAGTCCCGGTAATGAGCAGTTCTTC,CAISPGNEQFF,TRBJ2-1,few,NA,TRBV10-3
TGTGCCAGCAGCTGGGGGACATTAGCCAAAAACATTCAGTACTTC,CASSWGTLAKNIQYF,TRBJ2-4,many,NA,TRBV7-2
TGTGCCACCGGGGCGATCCTCCCCACAGATACGCAGTATTTT,CATGAILPTDTQYF,TRBJ2-3,many,NA,TRBV15
TGTGCCAGCAGCCCGTACCCGGGACAGGAGGGGAAAAACATTCAGTACTTC,CASSPYPGQEGKNIQYF,TRBJ2-4,many,TRBD1,TRBV7-9
TGCGCCAGTTGTACGTCAGGGGGCGCAAGCAATGAGCAGTTCTTC,CASCTSGGASNEQFF,TRBJ2-1,few,TRBD1,TRBV10-2
TGTGCCATCAGTGAGAACCTCCAGCGACAGCCCCAGCATTTT,CAISENLQRQPQHF,TRBJ1-5,NA,NA,TRBV10-3
TGTGCCAGCAGTTTGGGAGGGCGCCGGGGCACAGATACGCAGTATTTT,CASSLGGRRGTDTQYF,TRBJ2-3,few,TRBD2,TRBV28
TGCAGCCCGGGGGGACAGGGGCACGGGGAGTATCAGCAGTACTTC,CSPGGQGHGEYQQYF,TRBJ2-7,many,TRBD1,TRBV29-1
TGTGCCAGCAGTCCCCCGGGACTAGCGGGAGTCTACGAGCAGTACTTC,CASSPPGLAGVYEQYF,TRBJ2-7,few,TRBD2,TRBV28
TGCGCCAGCAGCTCAACAGGTGCCTCTTATCAGCCCCAGCATTTT,CASSSTGASYQPQHF,TRBJ1-5,few,NA,TRBV5-1
TGTGCCAGCAGCTCTCCGGACAGGGCCTACGAGCAGTACTTC,CASSSPDRAYEQYF,TRBJ2-7,NA,TRBD1,TRBV7-9
TGTGCCAGCAACATCCTAGCGGATACGCAGTATTTT,CASNILADTQYF,TRBJ2-3,NA,NA,TRBV6-6
TGCAGTGCTAGGGATGGCGGGGGTCTGAACGAGCAGTACTTC,CSARDGGGLNEQYF,TRBJ2-7,many,TRBD2,TRBV20-1
TGTGCCAGCAGTCGGACCCGGGACACTGAAGCTTTCTTT,CASSRTRDTEAFF,TRBJ1-1,NA,NA,TRBV12-3/TRBV12-4
TGTGCCAGCAGTCGAGGGGTGGCCAGCGGGAGTTCTTACGAGCAGTACTTC,CASSRGVASGSSYEQYF,TRBJ2-7,NA,TRBD2,TRBV7-2
TGCGCCAGCAGCTTGGACGGTCCGGATTCACCCCTCCACTTT,CASSLDGPDSPLHF,TRBJ1-6,NA,NA,TRBV5-1
TGTGCCAGCAGCTTAGCGTCAGGGTTGTCCTACAATGAGCAGTTCTTC,CASSLASGLSYNEQFF,TRBJ2-1,few,NA,TRBV7-2
TGCGCCAGCAGCTTGGTAGCGGGGGCGGGGGGTGAGCAGTTCTTC,CASSLVAGAGGEQFF,TRBJ2-1,many,TRBD2,TRBV5-1
TGTGCCAGCAGCTTAATTCCAGGCGAGATCCTAGACACCATATATTTT,CASSLIPGEILDTIYF,TRBJ1-3,few,NA,TRBV7-2
TGTGCCAGCAGTCTACAAGAGACCCAGTACTTC,CASSLQETQYF,TRBJ2-5,many,NA,TRBV5-1
TGCGCCAGCAGCGGGGGGACCTCCACGCTCAGCGAAAAACTGTTTTTT,CASSGGTSTLSEKLFF,TRBJ1-4,NA,NA,TRBV5-1
TGCGCCAGCAGCACCAGCAGTAACCAAGAGACCCAGTACTTC,CASSTSSNQETQYF,TRBJ2-5,few,NA,TRBV5-1